This T cell receptor beta chain emerged from a study of blood T cell repertoires in COVID-19. Study information: Whether acute or convalescent, the COVID-19 samples came from the United States, Italy and Spain.

The CDR3 has 13 amino acids. Per the germline V gene, CDR1 is MNHEY and CDR2 is SVGAGI. Deletions cut 8 bases from V and 7 bases from J, with 17 bases between. Those who participated ranged in age from roughly 18 to 90 years and resided in about two dozen US areas. Original data processing: Amplified reference gene primers provided the basis for estimating nucleated cell counts. Clones were sequenced by immunoSEQ multiplex PCR, and TCRdb holds only the in-frame ones, with some missing. V and J calls and clone size are those listed in that table; D and trimming were worked out from the DNA. This table has about 230,000 clones, over 80% appearing once.

Sequencing was carried out using PBMCs or T cells enriched from blood (not recorded which). This TCR was recovered from a woman aged 25 to 45 who had been exposed to COVID-19. The chain is built from TRBV6-5 and TRBJ1-2; D is possibly TRBD1 (6 bases). The CDR3 here is CASRPGHNGGYTF. The CDR3, as DNA: TGTGCCAGCCGCCCGGGACACAATGGTGGCTACACCTTC.